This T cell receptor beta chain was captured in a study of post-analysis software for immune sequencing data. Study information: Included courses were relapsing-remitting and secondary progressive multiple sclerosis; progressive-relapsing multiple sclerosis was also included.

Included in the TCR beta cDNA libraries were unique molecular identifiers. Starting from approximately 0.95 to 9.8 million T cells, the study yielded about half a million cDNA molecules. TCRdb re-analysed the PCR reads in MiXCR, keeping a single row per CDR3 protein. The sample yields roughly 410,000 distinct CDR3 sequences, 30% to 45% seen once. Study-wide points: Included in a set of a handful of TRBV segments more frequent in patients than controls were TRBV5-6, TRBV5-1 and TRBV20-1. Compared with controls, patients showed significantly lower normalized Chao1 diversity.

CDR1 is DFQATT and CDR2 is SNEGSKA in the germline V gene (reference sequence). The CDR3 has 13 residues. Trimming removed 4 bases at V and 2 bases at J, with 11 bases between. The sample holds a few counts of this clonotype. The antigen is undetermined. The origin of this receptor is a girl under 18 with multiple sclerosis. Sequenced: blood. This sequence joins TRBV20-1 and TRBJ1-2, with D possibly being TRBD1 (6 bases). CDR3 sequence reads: CSATQDRNYGYTF. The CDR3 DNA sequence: TGCAGTGCTACCCAGGACAGAAACTATGGCTACACCTTC.